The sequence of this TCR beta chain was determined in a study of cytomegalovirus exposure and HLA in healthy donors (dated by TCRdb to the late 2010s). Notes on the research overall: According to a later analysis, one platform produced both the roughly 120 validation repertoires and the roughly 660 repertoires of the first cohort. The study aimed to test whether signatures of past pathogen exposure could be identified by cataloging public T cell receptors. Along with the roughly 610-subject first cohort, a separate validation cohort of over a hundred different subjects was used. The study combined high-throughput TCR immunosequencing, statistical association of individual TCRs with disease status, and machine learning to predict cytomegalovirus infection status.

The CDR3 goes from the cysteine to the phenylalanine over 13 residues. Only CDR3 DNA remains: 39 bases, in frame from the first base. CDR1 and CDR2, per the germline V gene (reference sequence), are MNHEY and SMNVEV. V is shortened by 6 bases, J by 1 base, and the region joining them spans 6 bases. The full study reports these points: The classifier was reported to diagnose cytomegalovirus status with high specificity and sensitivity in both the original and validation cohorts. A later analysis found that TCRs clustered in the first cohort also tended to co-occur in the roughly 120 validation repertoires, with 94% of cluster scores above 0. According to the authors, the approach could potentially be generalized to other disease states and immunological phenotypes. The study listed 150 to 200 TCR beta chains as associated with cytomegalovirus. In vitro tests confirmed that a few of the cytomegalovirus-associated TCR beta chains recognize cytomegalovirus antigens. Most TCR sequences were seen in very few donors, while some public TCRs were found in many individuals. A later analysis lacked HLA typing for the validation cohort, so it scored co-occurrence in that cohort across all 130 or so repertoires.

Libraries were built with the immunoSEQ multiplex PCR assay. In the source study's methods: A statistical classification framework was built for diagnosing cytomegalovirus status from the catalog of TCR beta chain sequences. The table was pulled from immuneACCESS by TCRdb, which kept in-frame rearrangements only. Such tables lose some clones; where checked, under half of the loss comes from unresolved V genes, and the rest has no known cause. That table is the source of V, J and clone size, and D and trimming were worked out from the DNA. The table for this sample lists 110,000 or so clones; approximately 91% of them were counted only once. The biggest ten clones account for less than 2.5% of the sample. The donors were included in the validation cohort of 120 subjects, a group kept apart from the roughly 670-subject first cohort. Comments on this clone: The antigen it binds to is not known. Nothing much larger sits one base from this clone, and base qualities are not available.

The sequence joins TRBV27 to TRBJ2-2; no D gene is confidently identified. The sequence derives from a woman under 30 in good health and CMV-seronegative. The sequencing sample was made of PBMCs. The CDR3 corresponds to CASRPLNTGELFF. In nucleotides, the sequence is TGTGCCAGCAGACCACTGAACACCGGGGAGCTGTTTTTT.